The clone carrying this TCR beta chain came up once. During active infection, Seattle patients enrolled and were then monitored through disease. The assay was immunoSEQ multiplex PCR, and TCRdb's table has in-frame clones only and misses some. This table has 350,000 to 500,000 clones, approximately 90% appearing once. This CDR3 is 16 amino acids long. The V and J ends lost 0 bases and 7 bases, in that order; junction bases with no gene match: 4. Germline CDR1 is MRHNA and CDR2 is SNTAGT. The data were taken from a study of blood T cell repertoires in COVID-19. Across the study: T cells, B-cell-depleted T cells, or PBMCs supplied cDNA or gDNA.

The sequencing sample was made of peripheral blood. The sequence derives from a young man with COVID-19, enrolled during active disease. This chain uses TRBV6-4 with TRBJ2-1; TRBD1 agrees at 12 bases. The CDR3 here is CASSDSWDRGLNEQFF. CDR3 DNA: TGTGCCAGCAGTGACTCTTGGGACAGGGGGCTTAATGAGCAGTTCTTC.